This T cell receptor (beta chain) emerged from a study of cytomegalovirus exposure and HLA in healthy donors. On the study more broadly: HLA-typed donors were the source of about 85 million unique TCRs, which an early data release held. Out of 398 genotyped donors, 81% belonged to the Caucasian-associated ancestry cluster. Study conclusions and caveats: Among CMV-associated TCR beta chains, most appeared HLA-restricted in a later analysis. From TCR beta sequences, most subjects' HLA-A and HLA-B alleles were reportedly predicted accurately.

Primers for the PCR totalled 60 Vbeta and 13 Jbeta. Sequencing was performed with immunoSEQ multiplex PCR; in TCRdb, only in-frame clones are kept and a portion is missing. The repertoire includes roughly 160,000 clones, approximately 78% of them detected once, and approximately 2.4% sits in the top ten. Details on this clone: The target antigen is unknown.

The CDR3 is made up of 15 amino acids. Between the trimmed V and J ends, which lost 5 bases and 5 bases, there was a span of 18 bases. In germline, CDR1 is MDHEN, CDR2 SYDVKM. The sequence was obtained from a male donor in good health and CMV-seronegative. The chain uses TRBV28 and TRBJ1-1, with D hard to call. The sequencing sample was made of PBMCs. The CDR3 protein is CASSPRTLPSTEAFF. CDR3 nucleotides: TGTGCCAGCAGTCCGCGGACTCTTCCGTCAACTGAAGCTTTCTTT.